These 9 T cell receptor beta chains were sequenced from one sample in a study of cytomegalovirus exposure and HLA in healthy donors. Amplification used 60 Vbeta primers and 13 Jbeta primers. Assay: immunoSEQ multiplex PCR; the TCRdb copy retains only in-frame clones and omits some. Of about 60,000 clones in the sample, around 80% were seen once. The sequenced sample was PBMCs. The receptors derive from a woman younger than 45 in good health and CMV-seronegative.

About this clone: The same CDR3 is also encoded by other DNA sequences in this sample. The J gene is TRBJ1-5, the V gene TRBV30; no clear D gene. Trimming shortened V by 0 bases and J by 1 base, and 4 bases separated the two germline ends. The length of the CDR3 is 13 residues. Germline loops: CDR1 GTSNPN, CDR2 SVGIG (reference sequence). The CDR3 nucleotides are TGTGCCTGGAGTGTACAAAGCAATCAGCCCCAGCATTTT. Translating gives CAWSVQSNQPQHF.

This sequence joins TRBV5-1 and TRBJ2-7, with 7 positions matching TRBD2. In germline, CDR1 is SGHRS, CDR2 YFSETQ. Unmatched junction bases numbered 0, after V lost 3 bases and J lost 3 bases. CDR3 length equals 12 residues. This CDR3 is CASSSGGYEQYF. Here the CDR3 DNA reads TGCGCCAGCAGCTCGGGGGGCTACGAGCAGTACTTC.

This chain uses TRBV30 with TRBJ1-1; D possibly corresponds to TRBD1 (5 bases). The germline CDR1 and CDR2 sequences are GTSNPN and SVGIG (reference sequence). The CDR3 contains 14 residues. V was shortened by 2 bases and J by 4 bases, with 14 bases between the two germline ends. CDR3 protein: CAWSRYQGATEAFF. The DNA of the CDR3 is TGTGCCTGGAGTCGCTACCAGGGTGCCACTGAAGCTTTCTTT.

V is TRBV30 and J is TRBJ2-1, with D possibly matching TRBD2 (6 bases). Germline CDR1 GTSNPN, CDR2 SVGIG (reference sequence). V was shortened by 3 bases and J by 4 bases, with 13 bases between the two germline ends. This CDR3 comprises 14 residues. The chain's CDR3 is CAWRGVAAYNEQFF. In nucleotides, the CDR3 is TGTGCCTGGAGAGGTGTAGCGGCTTACAATGAGCAGTTCTTC.

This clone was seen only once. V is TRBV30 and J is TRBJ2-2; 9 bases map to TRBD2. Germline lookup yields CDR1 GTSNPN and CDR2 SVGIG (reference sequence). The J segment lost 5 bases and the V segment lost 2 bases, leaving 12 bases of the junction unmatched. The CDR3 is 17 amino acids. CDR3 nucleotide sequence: TGTGCCTGGAGTAGGGGGGGTAGCGGGAGTTGGACCGGGGAGCTGTTTTTT. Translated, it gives CAWSRGGSGSWTGELFF.

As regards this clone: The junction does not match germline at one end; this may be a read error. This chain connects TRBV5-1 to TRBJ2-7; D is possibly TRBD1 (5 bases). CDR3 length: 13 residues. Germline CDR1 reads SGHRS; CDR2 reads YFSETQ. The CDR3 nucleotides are TGCGCCAGCAGCTTAGATGGACACCTCACCCCATTTTTC. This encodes CASSLDGHLTPFF.

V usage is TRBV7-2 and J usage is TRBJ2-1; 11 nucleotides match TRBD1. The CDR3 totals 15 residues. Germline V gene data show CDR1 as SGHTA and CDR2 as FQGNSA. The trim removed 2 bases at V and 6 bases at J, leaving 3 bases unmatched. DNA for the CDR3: TGTGCCAGCAGCTTATGGGACAGGGGGGCCAATGAGCAGTTCTTC. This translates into CASSLWDRGANEQFF.

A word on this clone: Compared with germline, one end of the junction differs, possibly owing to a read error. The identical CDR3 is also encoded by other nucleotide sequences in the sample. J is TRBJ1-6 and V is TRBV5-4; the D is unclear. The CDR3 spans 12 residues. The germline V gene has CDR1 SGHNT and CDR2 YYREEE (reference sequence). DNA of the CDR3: TGTGCCAGCAGCTCCTCTAATTCACCCCTCCACTTT. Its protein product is CASSSSNSPLHF.

CDR3 residues: CASSIMGGMNTEAFF. Written as DNA, the CDR3 is TGTGCCAGTAGTATCATGGGAGGGATGAACACTGAAGCTTTCTTT. The rearrangement uses TRBV19 and TRBJ1-1; no clear D gene. Germline CDR1 LNHDA, CDR2 SQIVND (reference sequence). This CDR3 region has 15 residues. Trimming pared 3 bases from V and 0 bases from J, leaving 11 bases between.